Listed below are T cell receptor beta chains from one sample, sequenced in a study of blood T cell repertoires in COVID-19. Some clones are missing from TCRdb's copy, which holds only in-frame ones; the method was immunoSEQ multiplex PCR. The table includes 150,000 to 200,000 clones, 80% to 90% detected once. Sequences were obtained from peripheral blood. Source of these receptors: a human donor with active or convalescent COVID-19. The donor label of this sample is uncertain. Both conserved end residues are part of each CDR3. The D gene is left open where the match is weak. The size of a clone is reported for some rows only, either as once, few or many, or as a class for expanded clones.

TRBD2	TRBV6-5	-	TRBJ2-1	14	CASSQTSRYNEQFF	TGTGCCAGCAGCCAGACTAGCCGCTACAATGAGCAGTTCTTC
-	TRBV25-1	-	TRBJ1-1	16	CASSKSLREMNTEAFF	TGTGCCAGCAGTAAATCACTTCGGGAAATGAACACTGAAGCTTTCTTT
-	TRBV5-1	-	TRBJ2-1	15	CASSSGQISYNEQFF	TGCGCCAGCAGCTCCGGACAGATTTCCTACAATGAGCAGTTCTTC
-	TRBV4-3	-	TRBJ1-4	15	CASSQANRADEKLFF	TGCGCCAGCAGCCAAGCAAACAGGGCAGATGAAAAACTGTTTTTT
-	TRBV11-2	-	TRBJ1-1	14	CASSLTGGNTEAFF	TGTGCCAGCAGCTTAACTGGCGGGAACACTGAAGCTTTCTTT
TRBD1	TRBV20-1	-	TRBJ1-6	15	CSASRAGGLGSPLHF	TGCAGTGCTAGTAGGGCAGGGGGTTTGGGTTCACCCCTCCACTTT
-	TRBV7-3	-	TRBJ2-1	14	CASSPGVFGNEQFF	TGTGCCAGCAGCCCGGGAGTATTTGGCAATGAGCAGTTCTTC
-	TRBV15	-	TRBJ1-6	13	CATSRDEGSPLHF	TGTGCCACCAGCAGAGATGAGGGATCACCCCTCCACTTT
TRBD2	TRBV4-1	-	TRBJ2-7	16	CASSQTPGLATYEQYF	TGCGCCAGCAGCCAAACCCCGGGACTAGCGACCTACGAGCAGTACTTC
TRBD1	TRBV27	-	TRBJ1-2	15	CASSLRQGTNYGYTF	TGTGCCAGCAGTCTGAGACAGGGAACTAACTATGGCTACACCTTC
TRBD1	TRBV9	-	TRBJ2-3	16	CASSAGDRASTDTQYF	TGTGCCAGCAGCGCAGGAGACAGGGCGAGCACAGATACGCAGTATTTT
TRBD2	TRBV27	-	TRBJ2-7	15	CASSLSVAGGYEQYF	TGTGCCAGCAGTTTATCAGTAGCGGGGGGCTACGAGCAGTACTTC
TRBD2	TRBV6-5	-	TRBJ2-7	15	CASRPRAGGPSEQYF	TGTGCCAGCAGACCCCGAGCGGGAGGGCCTTCCGAGCAGTACTTC
-	TRBV21-1	few	TRBJ2-7	18	CASSKVPSGQGSSYEQYF	TGTGCCAGCAGCAAAGTTCCCTCGGGACAGGGATCCTCCTACGAGCAGTACTTC
-	TRBV19	-	TRBJ1-4	13	CATRGRADEKLFF	TGTGCCACCAGGGGCAGGGCGGATGAAAAACTGTTTTTT
-	TRBV2	few	TRBJ2-3	15	CASSDSGPSTDTQYF	TGTGCCAGCAGTGATAGCGGACCAAGCACAGATACGCAGTATTTT
-	TRBV29-1	-	TRBJ1-2	12	CSVVKTAYGYTF	TGCAGCGTTGTGAAAACAGCCTATGGCTACACCTTC
TRBD2	TRBV19	-	TRBJ2-7	18	CASSMGNAAAGVSYEQYF	TGTGCCAGTAGTATGGGCAACGCAGCAGCGGGGGTCTCCTACGAGCAGTACTTC
-	TRBV9	-	TRBJ1-2	17	CASSVGGFPGANYGYTF	TGTGCCAGCAGCGTAGGAGGATTCCCCGGGGCTAACTATGGCTACACCTTC
TRBD2	TRBV2	-	TRBJ2-5	15	CASSGGTSGSETQYF	TGTGCCAGCAGTGGGGGGACTAGCGGGAGTGAGACCCAGTACTTC
-	TRBV5-6	-	TRBJ2-7	13	CASSLVDSYEQYF	TGTGCCAGCAGCTTGGTAGACAGCTACGAGCAGTACTTC
-	TRBV10-3	once	TRBJ2-3	13	CAAGGAGPDTQYF	TGTGCCGCCGGCGGGGCCGGGCCAGATACGCAGTATTTT
-	TRBV4-2	-	TRBJ2-5	15	CASSQELAPSLPQYF	TGTGCCAGCAGCCAAGAATTGGCTCCCAGTCTGCCCCAGTACTTC
-	TRBV6-5	-	TRBJ1-1	13	CASSLGGGTEAFF	TGTGCCAGCAGCCTGGGAGGCGGGACTGAAGCTTTCTTT
TRBD2	TRBV6-9	many	TRBJ2-3	18	CASSYFELAGGGTDTQYF	TGTGCCAGCAGTTATTTCGAACTAGCGGGAGGGGGCACAGATACGCAGTATTTT
-	TRBV5-5	-	TRBJ1-5	15	CASSWGGNSNQPQHF	TGTGCCAGCAGCTGGGGAGGGAACAGCAATCAGCCCCAGCATTTT
-	TRBV6-6	-	TRBJ1-1	14	CASVPGGMNTEAFF	TGTGCCAGCGTGCCGGGGGGTATGAACACTGAAGCTTTCTTT
TRBD1	TRBV5-4	-	TRBJ1-1	16	CASSRKDRGTNTEAFF	TGTGCCAGCAGCCGAAAGGACAGGGGAACGAACACTGAAGCTTTCTTT
TRBD2	TRBV4-1	-	TRBJ2-4	18	CASSQFEAGGHSKNIQYF	TGCGCCAGCAGCCAATTTGAGGCGGGAGGCCACTCTAAAAACATTCAGTACTTC
-	TRBV21-1	-	TRBJ1-1	15	CASSASQGAGTEAFF	TGTGCCAGCAGCGCCTCACAGGGGGCTGGCACTGAAGCTTTCTTT
-	TRBV30	many	TRBJ2-1	12	CAWTGRRGGKFF	TGTGCCTGGACAGGTCGGCGGGGCGGAAAGTTCTTC
TRBD1	TRBV9	-	TRBJ1-2	15	CASSVATGENYGYTF	TGTGCCAGCAGCGTAGCTACAGGGGAAAACTATGGCTACACCTTC
TRBD1	TRBV3-1/TRBV3-2	-	TRBJ1-5	14	CASSLDRVHQPQHF	TGTGCCAGCAGCCTGGACAGGGTCCATCAGCCCCAGCATTTT
-	TRBV19	-	TRBJ2-3	17	CASSIGGGGSGTDTQYF	TGTGCCAGTAGTATAGGAGGGGGGGGGTCCGGCACAGATACGCAGTATTTT
-	TRBV7-9	few	TRBJ1-2	12	CASSLPGYGYTF	TGTGCCAGCAGCTTACCGGGATATGGCTACACCTTC
TRBD2	TRBV6-6	-	TRBJ2-7	14	CASSYSAGSYEQYF	TGTGCCAGCAGTTACTCAGCGGGGAGCTACGAGCAGTACTTC
-	TRBV20-1	-	TRBJ2-1	13	CSASIWRNNEQFF	TGCAGTGCTAGTATTTGGCGGAATAATGAGCAGTTCTTC
-	TRBV12-3/TRBV12-4	once	TRBJ1-1	13	CASSFSENTEAFF	TGTGCCAGCAGTTTTTCAGAAAACACTGAAGCTTTCTTT
TRBD1	TRBV6-5	-	TRBJ2-1	15	CASSPDRDAYNEQFF	TGTGCCAGCAGTCCTGACAGGGACGCCTACAATGAGCAGTTCTTC
TRBD1	TRBV6-1	-	TRBJ2-7	15	CASSDRQGLSYEQYF	TGTGCCAGCAGTGACAGACAGGGGCTCTCCTACGAGCAGTACTTC
-	TRBV29-1	-	TRBJ1-1	13	CSVGDGGGTEAFF	TGCAGCGTTGGCGACGGAGGCGGGACTGAAGCTTTCTTT
-	TRBV15	few	TRBJ2-5	11	CATSNWETQYF	TGTGCCACCAGCAACTGGGAGACCCAGTACTTC